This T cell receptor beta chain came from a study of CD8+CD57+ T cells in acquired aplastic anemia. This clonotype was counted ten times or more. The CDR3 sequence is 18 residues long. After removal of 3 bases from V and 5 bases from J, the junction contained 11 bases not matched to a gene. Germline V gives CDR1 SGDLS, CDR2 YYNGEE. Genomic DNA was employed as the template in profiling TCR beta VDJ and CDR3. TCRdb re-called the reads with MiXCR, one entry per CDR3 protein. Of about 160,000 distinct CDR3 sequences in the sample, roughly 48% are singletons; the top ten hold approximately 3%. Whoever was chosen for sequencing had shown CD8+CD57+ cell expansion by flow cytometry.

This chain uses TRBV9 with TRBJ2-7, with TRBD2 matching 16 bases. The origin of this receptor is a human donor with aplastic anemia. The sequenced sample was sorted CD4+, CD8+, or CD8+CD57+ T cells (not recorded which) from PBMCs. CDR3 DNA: TGTGCCAGCAGCGCGGGACTAGCGGGAGGGCCTAGTCTCAACGAGCAGTACTTC. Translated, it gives CASSAGLAGGPSLNEQYF.